This T cell receptor beta chain was identified in a study of T cell responses to AZD1222 COVID-19 vaccine. Produced via immunoSEQ multiplex PCR; TCRdb's table is partial and in-frame only. The sample consists of about 45,000 clones, about 87% of them appearing once. Study findings and constraints: Distributed over spike, vaccine-associated CD4 TCRs predominated at 160-218 and 743-854.

The CDR3 loop spans 15 amino acids. With 7 bases removed from V and 7 bases from J, the gap between germline ends came to 17 bases. CDR1 SNHLY and CDR2 FYNNEI come from the germline V gene. This clone appeared a few times. Its matching antigen is unknown. This sample comprised peripheral blood, obtained 28 days after the second AZD1222 dose. The source is an adult who received the AZD1222 COVID-19 vaccine. The genes are TRBV2 and TRBJ1-6, with D maybe TRBD1 (6 bases). The CDR3 coding sequence is TGTGCCAGCATCGGGGACATCACGTTGAATTCACCCCTCCACTTT. Its protein product is CASIGDITLNSPLHF.